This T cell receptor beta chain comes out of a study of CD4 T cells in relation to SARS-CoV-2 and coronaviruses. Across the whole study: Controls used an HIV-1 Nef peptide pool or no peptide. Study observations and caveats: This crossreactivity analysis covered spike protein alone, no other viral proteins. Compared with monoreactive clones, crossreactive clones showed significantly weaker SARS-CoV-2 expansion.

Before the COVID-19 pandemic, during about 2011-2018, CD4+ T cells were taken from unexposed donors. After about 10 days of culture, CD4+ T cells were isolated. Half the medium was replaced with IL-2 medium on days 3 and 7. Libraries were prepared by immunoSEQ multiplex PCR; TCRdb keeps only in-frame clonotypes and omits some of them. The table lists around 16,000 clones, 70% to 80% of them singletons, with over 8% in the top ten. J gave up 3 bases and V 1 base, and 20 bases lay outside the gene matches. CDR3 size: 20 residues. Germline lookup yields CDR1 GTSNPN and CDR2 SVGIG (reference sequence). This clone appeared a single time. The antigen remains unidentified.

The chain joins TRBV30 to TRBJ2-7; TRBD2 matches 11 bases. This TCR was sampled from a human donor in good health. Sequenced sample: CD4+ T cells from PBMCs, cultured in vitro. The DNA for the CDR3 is TGTGCCTGGAGTGAACCAGGGTTAGCGGGAGGGCCTTGGGCCGACTACGAGCAGTACTTC. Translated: CAWSEPGLAGGPWADYEQYF. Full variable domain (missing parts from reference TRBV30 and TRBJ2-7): SQTIHQWPATLVQPVGSPLSLECTVEGTSNPNLYWYRQAAGRGLQLLFYSVGIGQISSEVPQNLSASRPQDRQFILSSKKLLLSDSGFYLCAWSEPGLAGGPWADYEQYFGPGTRLTVT.